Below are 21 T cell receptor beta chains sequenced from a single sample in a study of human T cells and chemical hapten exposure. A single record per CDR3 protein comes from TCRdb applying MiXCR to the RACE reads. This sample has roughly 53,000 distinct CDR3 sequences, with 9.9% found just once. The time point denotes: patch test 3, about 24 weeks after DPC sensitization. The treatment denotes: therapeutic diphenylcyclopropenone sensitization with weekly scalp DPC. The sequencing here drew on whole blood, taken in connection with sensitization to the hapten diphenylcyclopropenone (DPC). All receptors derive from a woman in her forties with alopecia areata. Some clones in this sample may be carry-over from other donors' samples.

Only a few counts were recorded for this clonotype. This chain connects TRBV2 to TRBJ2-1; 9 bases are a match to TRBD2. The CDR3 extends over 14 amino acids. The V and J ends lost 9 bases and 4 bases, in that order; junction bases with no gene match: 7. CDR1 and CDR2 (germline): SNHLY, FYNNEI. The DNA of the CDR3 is TGTGCCAGTAAAGCGGGGGGCCTTTACAATGAGCAGTTCTTC. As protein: CASKAGGLYNEQFF. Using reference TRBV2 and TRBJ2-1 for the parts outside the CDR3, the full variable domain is EPEVTQTPSHQVTQMGQEVILRCVPISNHLYFYWYRQILGQKVEFLVSFYNNEISEKSEIFDDQFSVERPDGSNFTLKIRSTKLEDSAMYFCASKAGGLYNEQFFGPGTRLTVL.

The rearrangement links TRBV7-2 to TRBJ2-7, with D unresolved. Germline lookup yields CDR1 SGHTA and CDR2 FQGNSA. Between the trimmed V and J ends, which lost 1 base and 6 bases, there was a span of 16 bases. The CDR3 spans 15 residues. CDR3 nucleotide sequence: TGTGCCAGCAGCTTAGTTTCGCAGGACCTAGGCGAGCAGTACTTC. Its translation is CASSLVSQDLGEQYF.

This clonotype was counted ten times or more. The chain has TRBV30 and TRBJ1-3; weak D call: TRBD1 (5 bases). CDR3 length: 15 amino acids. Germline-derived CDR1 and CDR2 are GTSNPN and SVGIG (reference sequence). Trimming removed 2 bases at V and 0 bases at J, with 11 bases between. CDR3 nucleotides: TGTGCCTGGAGTCCAGGGTTGTTCTCTGGAAACACCATATATTTT. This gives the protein CAWSPGLFSGNTIYF.

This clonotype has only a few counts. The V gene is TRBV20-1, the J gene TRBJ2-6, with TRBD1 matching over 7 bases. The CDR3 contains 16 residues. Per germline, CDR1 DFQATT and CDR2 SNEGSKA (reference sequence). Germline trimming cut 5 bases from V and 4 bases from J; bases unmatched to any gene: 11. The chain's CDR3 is CSAPITGEVGANVLTF. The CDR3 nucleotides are TGCAGTGCTCCGATAACAGGGGAAGTAGGGGCCAACGTCCTGACTTTC.

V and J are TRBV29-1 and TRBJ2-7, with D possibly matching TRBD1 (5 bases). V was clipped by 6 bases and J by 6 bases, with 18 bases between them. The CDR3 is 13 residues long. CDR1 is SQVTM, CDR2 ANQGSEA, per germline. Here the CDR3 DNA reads TGCAGCGTGGCGGTTGGGGCTGGCGGCGAGCAGTACTTC. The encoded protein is CSVAVGAGGEQYF.

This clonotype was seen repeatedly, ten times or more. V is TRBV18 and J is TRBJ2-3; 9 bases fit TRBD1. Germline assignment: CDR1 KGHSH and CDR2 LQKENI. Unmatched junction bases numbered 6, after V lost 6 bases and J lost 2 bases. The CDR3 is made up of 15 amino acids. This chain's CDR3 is CASSPGTGFTDTQYF. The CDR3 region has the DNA TGTGCCAGCTCTCCCGGGACAGGGTTCACAGATACGCAGTATTTT.

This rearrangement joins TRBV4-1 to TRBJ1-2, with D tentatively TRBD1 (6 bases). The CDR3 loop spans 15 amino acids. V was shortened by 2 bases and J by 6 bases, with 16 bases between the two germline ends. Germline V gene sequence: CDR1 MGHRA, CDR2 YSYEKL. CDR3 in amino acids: CASSQRRGQLDGYTF. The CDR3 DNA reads TGCGCCAGCAGCCAACGACGGGGGCAGCTTGATGGCTACACCTTC.

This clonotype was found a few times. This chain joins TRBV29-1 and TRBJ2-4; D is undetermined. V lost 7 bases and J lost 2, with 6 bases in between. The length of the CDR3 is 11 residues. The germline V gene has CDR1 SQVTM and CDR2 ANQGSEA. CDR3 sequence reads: CSAETKNIQYF. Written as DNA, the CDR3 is TGCAGCGCGGAGACCAAAAACATTCAGTACTTC.

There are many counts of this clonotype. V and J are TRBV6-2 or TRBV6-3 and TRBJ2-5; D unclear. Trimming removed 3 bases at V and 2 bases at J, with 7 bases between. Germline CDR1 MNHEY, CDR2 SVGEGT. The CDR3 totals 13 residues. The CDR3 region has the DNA TGTGCCAGCAGTTATGGCCAGCAAGAGACCCAGTACTTC. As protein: CASSYGQQETQYF.

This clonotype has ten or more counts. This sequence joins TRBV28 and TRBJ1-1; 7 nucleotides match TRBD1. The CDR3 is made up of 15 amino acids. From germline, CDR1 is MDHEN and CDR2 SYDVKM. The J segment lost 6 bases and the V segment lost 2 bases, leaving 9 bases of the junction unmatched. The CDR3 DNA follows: TGTGCCAGCAGTTTAGCGACAGGGCCCTTGGCTGAAGCTTTCTTT. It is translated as CASSLATGPLAEAFF.

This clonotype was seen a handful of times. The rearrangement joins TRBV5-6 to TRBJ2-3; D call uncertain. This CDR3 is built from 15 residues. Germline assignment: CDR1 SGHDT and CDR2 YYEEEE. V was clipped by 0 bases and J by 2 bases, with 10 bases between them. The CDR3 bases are TGTGCCAGCAGCTTGGGACTTTCTTCCACAGATACGCAGTATTTT. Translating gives CASSLGLSSTDTQYF. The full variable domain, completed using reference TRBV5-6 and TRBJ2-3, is DAGVTQSPTHLIKTRGQQVTLRCSPKSGHDTVSWYQQALGQGPQFIFQYYEEEERQRGNFPDRFSGHQFPNYSSELNVNALLLGDSALYLCASSLGLSSTDTQYFGPGTRLTVL.

DNA of the CDR3: TGCAGCGTTAAAAGGGATTACAATGAGCAGTTCTTC. This sequence encodes CSVKRDYNEQFF. The V and J genes are TRBV29-1 and TRBJ2-1; no firm D call. Germline CDR1 and CDR2: SQVTM and ANQGSEA. There are 12 residues in the CDR3. Trimming stripped 5 bases from V and 4 bases from J, with 9 bases between.

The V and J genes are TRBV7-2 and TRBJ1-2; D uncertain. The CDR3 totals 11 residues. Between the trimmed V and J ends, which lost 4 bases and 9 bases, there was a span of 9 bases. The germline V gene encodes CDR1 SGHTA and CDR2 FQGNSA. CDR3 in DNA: TGTGCCAGCAGCTCCAGCTTACGCTACACCTTC. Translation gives CASSSSLRYTF.

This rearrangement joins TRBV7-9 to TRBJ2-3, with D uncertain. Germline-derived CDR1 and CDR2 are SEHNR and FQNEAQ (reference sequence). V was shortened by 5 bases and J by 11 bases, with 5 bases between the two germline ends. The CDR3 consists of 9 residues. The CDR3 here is CASSPMQYF. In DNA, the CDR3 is TGTGCCAGCAGCCCAATGCAGTATTTT.

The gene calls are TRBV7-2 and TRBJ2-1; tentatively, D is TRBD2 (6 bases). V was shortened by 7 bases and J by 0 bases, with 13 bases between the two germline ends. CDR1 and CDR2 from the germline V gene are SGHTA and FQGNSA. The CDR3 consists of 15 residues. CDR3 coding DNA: TGTGCCAGCACCCCGGAGGGTAGCTCCTACAATGAGCAGTTCTTC. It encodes CASTPEGSSYNEQFF.

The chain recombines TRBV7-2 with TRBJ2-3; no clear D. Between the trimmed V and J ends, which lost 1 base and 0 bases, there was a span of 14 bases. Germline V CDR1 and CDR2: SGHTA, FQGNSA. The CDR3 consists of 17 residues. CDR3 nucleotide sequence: TGTGCCAGCAGCTTAGATAGGTTTGCGATTAGCACAGATACGCAGTATTTT. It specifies CASSLDRFAISTDTQYF.

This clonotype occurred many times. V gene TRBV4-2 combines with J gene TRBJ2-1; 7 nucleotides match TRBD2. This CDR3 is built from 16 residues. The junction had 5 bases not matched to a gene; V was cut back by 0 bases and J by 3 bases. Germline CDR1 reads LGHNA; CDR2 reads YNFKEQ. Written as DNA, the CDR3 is TGTGCCAGCAGCCAAGAATCCCCTAGCGGCTACAATGAGCAGTTCTTC. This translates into CASSQESPSGYNEQFF.

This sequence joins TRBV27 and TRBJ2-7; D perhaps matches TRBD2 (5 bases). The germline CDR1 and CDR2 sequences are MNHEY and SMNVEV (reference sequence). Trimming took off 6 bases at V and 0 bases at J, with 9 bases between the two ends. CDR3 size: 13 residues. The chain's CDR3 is CASRQLDSYEQYF. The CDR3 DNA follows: TGTGCCAGCAGGCAACTAGACTCCTACGAGCAGTACTTC.

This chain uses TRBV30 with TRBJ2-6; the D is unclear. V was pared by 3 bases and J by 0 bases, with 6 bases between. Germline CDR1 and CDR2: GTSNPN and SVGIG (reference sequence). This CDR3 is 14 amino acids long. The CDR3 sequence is CAWRVDSGANVLTF. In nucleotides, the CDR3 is TGTGCCTGGAGGGTCGACTCTGGGGCCAACGTCCTGACTTTC.

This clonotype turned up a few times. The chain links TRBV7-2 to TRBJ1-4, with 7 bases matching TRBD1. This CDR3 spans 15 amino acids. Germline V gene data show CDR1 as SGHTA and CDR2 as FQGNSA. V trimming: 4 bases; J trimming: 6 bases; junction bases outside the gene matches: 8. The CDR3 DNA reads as TGTGCCAGCAGCTGGGGAGACAGGGATGATGAAAAACTGTTTTTT. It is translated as CASSWGDRDDEKLFF.

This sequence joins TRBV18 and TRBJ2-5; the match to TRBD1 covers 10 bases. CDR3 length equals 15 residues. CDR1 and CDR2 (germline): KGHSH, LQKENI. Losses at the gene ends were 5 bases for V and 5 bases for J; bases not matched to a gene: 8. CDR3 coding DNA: TGTGCCAGCTCATACCGGGACAGGGGCGGCGAGACCCAGTACTTC. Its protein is CASSYRDRGGETQYF. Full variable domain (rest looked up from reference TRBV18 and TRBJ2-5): NAGVMQNPRHLVRRRGQEARLRCSPMKGHSHVYWYRQLPEEGLKFMVYLQKENIIDESGMPKERFSAEFPKEGPSILRIQQVVRGDSAAYFCASSYRDRGGETQYFGPGTRLLVL.